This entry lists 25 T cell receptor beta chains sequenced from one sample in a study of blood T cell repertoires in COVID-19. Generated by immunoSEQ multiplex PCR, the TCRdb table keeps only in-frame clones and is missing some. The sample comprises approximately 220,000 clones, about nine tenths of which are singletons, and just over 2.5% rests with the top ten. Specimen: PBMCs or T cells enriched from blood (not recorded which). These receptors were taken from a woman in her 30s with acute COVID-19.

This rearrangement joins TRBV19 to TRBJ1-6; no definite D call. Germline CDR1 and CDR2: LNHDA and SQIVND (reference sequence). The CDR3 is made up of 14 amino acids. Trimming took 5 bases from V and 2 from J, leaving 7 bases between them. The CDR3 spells CASSSEPYNSPLHF. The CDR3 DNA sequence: TGTGCCAGTAGTTCGGAGCCCTATAATTCACCCCTCCACTTT. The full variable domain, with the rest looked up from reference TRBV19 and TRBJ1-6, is DGGITQSPKYLFRKEGQNVTLSCEQNLNHDAMYWYRQDPGQGLRLIYYSQIVNDFQKGDIAEGYSVSREKKESFPLTVTSAQKNPTAFYLCASSSEPYNSPLHFGNGTRLTVT.

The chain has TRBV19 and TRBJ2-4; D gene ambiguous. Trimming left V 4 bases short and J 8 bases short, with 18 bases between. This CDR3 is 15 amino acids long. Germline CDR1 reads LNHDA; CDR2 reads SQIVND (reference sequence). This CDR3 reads CASSTSPRRWDIQYF. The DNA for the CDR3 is TGTGCCAGTAGTACCAGCCCTAGAAGATGGGACATTCAGTACTTC.

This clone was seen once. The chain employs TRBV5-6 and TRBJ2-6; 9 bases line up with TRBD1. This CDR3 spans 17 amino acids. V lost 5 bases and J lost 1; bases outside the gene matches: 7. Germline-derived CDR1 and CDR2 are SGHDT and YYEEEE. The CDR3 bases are TGTGCCAGCAGTTACGAGACAGGGGGTTCTGGGGCCAACGTCCTGACTTTC. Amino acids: CASSYETGGSGANVLTF. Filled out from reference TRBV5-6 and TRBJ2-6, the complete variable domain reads DAGVTQSPTHLIKTRGQQVTLRCSPKSGHDTVSWYQQALGQGPQFIFQYYEEEERQRGNFPDRFSGHQFPNYSSELNVNALLLGDSALYLCASSYETGGSGANVLTFGAGSRLTVL.

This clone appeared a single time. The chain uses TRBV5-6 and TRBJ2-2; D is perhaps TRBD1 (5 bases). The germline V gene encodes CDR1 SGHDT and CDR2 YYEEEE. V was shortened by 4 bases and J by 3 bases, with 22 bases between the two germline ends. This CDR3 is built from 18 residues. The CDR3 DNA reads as TGTGCCAGCAGCGCATCTATGGGGCTCCGGAAAGACACCGGGGAGCTGTTTTTT. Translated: CASSASMGLRKDTGELFF.

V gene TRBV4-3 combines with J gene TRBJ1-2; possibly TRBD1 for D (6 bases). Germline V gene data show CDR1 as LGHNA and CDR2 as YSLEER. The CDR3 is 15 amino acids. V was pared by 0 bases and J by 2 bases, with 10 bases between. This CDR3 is CASSQDRQANYGYTF. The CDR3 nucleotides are TGCGCCAGCAGCCAAGATCGACAGGCGAACTATGGCTACACCTTC.

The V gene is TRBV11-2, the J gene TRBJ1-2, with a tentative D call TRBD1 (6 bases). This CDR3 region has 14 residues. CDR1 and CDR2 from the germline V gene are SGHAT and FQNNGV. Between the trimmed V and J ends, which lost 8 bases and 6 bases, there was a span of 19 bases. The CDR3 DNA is TGTGCCAGCCGTAAGGGGGTGACAGAGGATGGCTACACCTTC. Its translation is CASRKGVTEDGYTF.

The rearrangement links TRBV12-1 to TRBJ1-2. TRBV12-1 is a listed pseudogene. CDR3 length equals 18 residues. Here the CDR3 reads CASSFGLGGSVPNYGYTF. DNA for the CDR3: TGTGCCAGCAGCTTTGGACTAGGTGGATCTGTTCCTAACTATGGCTACACCTTC.

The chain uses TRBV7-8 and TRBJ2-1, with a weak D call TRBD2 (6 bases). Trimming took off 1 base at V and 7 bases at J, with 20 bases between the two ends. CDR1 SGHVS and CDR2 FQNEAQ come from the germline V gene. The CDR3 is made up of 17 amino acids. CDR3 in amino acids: CASSLGRRATRQNEQFF. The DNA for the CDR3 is TGTGCCAGCAGCTTAGGGCGGAGGGCCACTCGGCAAAATGAGCAGTTCTTC.

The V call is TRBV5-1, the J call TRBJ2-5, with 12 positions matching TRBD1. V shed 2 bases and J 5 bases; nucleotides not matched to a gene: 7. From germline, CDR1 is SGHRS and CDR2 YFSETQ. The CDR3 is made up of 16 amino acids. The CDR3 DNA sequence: TGCGCCAGCAGCTTAGCCGGGACAGGGGGCTATGAGACCCAGTACTTC. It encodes CASSLAGTGGYETQYF.

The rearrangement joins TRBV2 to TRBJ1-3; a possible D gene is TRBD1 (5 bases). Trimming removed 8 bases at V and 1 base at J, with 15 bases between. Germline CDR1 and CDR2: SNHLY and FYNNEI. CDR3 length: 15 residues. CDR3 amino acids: CASLYTTASGNTIYF. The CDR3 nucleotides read TGTGCCAGCCTCTATACGACAGCATCTGGAAACACCATATATTTT.

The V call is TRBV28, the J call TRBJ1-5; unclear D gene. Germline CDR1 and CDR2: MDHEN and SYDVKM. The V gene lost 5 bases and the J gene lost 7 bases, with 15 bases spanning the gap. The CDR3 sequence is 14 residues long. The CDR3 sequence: CASSAPGSGQPQHF. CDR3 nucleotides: TGTGCCAGCAGTGCACCGGGGTCAGGCCAGCCCCAGCATTTT. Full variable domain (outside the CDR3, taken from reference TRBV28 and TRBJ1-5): DVKVTQSSRYLVKRTGEKVFLECVQDMDHENMFWYRQDPGLGLRLIYFSYDVKMKEKGDIPEGYSVSREKKERFSLILESASTNQTSMYLCASSAPGSGQPQHFGDGTRLSIL.

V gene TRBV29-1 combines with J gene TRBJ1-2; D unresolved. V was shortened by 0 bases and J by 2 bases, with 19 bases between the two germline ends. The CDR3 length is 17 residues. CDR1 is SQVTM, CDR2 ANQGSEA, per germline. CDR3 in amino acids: CSVEDLAADEKNYGYTF. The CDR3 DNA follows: TGCAGCGTTGAAGATCTGGCGGCAGACGAGAAAAACTATGGCTACACCTTC.

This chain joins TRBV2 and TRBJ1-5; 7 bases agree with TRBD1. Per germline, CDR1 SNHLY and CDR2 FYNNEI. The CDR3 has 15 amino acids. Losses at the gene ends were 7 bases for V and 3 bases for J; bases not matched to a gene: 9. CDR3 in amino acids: CASKRQGGLNQPQHF. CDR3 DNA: TGTGCCAGCAAAAGACAGGGCGGCCTCAATCAGCCCCAGCATTTT.

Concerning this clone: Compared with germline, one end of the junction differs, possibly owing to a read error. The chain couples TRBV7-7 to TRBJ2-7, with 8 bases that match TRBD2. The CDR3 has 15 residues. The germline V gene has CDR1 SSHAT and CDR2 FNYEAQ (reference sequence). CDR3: CASSLVAGGHGEQYF. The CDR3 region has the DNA TGTGCTAGCAGCTTAGTGGCGGGGGGCCATGGCGAGCAGTACTTC.

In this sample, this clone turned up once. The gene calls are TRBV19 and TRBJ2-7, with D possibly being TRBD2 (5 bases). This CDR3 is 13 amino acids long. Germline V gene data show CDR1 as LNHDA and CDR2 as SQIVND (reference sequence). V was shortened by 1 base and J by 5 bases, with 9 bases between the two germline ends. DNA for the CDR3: TGTGCCAGTAGTATAGGGGGAGTGGACGAGCAGTACTTC. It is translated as CASSIGGVDEQYF.

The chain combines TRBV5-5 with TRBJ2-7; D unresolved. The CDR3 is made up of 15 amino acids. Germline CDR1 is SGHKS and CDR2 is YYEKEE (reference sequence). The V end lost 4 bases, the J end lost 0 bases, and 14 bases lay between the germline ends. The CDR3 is CASSREYSLSYEQYF. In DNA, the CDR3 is TGTGCCAGCAGCCGCGAGTATTCCCTCTCCTACGAGCAGTACTTC.

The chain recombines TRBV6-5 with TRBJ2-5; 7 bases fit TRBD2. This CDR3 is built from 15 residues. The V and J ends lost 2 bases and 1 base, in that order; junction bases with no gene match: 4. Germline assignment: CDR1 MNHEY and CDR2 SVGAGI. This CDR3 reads CASSYGAGSQETQYF. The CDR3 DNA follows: TGTGCCAGCAGTTACGGAGCGGGAAGCCAAGAGACCCAGTACTTC.

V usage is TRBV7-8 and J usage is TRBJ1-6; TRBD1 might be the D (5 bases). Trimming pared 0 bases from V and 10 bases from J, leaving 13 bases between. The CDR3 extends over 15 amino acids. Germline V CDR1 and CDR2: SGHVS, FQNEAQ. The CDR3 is CASSLASGYRSPLHF. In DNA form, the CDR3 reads TGTGCCAGCAGCTTAGCCTCAGGGTATCGATCACCCCTCCACTTT.

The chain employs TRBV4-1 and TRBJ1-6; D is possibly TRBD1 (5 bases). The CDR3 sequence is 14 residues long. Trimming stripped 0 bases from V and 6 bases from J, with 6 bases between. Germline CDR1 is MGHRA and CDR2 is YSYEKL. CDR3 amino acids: CASSQDRANSPLHF. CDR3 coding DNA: TGCGCCAGCAGCCAAGACAGGGCTAATTCACCCCTCCACTTT.

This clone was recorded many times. CDR3 residues: CASSLGTGGVGPQHF. CDR3 DNA sequence: TGTGCCAGCAGCTTAGGGACAGGGGGCGTTGGGCCCCAGCATTTT. The rearrangement links TRBV7-9 to TRBJ1-5; 11 bases fit TRBD1. V shed 1 base, J shed 9 bases, and the junction held 5 bases outside the gene matches. This CDR3 has 15 amino acids. CDR1 is SEHNR and CDR2 is FQNEAQ in the germline V gene (reference sequence).

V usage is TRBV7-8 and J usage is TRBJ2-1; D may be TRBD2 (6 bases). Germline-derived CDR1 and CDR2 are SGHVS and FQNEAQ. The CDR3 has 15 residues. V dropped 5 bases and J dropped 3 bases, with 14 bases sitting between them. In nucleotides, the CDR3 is TGTGCCAGCAGCAATCCGGGAGACGGCTACAATGAGCAGTTCTTC. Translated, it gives CASSNPGDGYNEQFF. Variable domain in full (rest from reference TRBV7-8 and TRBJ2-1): GAGVSQSPRYKVAKRGQDVALRCDPISGHVSLFWYQQALGQGPEFLTYFQNEAQLDKSGLPSDRFFAERPEGSVSTLKIQRTQQEDSAVYLCASSNPGDGYNEQFFGPGTRLTVL.

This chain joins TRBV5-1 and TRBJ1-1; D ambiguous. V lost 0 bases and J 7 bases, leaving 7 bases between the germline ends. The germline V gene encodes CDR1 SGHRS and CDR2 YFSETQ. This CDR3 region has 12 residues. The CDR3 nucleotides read TGCGCCAGCAGCTTGGCCGGGATTGAAGCTTTCTTT. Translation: CASSLAGIEAFF.

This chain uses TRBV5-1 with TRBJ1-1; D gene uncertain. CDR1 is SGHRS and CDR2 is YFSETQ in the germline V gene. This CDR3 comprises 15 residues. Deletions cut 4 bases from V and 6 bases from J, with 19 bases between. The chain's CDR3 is CASSPASSRGSEAFF. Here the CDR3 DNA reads TGCGCCAGCAGCCCGGCGTCAAGTCGCGGCTCTGAAGCTTTCTTT. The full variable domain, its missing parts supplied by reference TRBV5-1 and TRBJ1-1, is KAGVTQTPRYLIKTRGQQVTLSCSPISGHRSVSWYQQTPGQGLQFLFEYFSETQRNKGNFPGRFSGRQFSNSRSEMNVSTLELGDSALYLCASSPASSRGSEAFFGQGTRLTVV.

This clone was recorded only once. The CDR3 coding sequence is TGTGCCACCTCCTCCGGGACAGGCTATGGCTACACCTTC. This gives the protein CATSSGTGYGYTF. J is TRBJ1-2 and V is TRBV27; 8 bases fit TRBD1. J was trimmed by 4 bases and V by 10 bases; bases with no gene match: 8. The CDR3 runs to 13 residues. The germline CDR1 and CDR2 sequences are MNHEY and SMNVEV (reference sequence).

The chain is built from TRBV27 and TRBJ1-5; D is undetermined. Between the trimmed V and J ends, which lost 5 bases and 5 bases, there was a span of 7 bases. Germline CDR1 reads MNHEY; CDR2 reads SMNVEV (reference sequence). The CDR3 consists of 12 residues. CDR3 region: CASSVGDQPQHF. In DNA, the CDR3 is TGTGCCAGCAGTGTGGGCGATCAGCCCCAGCATTTT.